The present TCR beta chain was sequenced within a study of blood T cell repertoires in COVID-19. Looking at the study overall: The samples span acute and convalescent COVID-19 from the United States, Italy and Spain.

Using immunoSEQ multiplex PCR, the repertoire was profiled, and TCRdb retains in-frame clones only, with some absent. Altogether approximately 430,000 clones are present, around 86% being singletons, with the ten largest covering more than 1.4%. CDR1 and CDR2 (germline): GTSNPN, SVGIG (reference sequence). CDR3 size: 15 residues. With 4 bases removed from V and 2 bases from J, the gap between germline ends came to 14 bases. This sequence was found in a woman under 40 with active or convalescent COVID-19. Sequenced input: peripheral blood. The chain couples TRBV30 to TRBJ2-2, with a weak D call TRBD2 (7 bases). CDR3: CAWTQGLKNTGELFF. Written as DNA, the CDR3 is TGTGCCTGGACACAGGGACTAAAAAACACCGGGGAGCTGTTTTTT.